One sample yielded the 11 T cell receptor beta chains listed below, sequenced in a study of post-analysis software for immune sequencing data. Study-level results: Roughly 5 TRBV segments occurring more often in patients than controls included TRBV5-6, TRBV5-1 and TRBV20-1.

cDNA libraries for TCR beta contained unique molecular identifiers. TCRdb passed the PCR reads through MiXCR, listing each CDR3 protein once. The sample comprises 800,000 to 950,000 distinct CDR3 sequences, roughly half of which are singletons, and 4.6% rests with the top ten. These TCRs' antigens remain unknown. The material sequenced was blood. All receptors come from a girl aged 5-17 years with multiple sclerosis.

The J gene is TRBJ1-1, the V gene TRBV15, with D unresolved. Germline V CDR1 and CDR2: LNHNV, YYDKDF (reference sequence). V lost 8 bases and J lost 1, with 14 bases in between. CDR3 length: 14 amino acids. CDR3 coding DNA: TGTGCCACCGGCCCGAGGGAAGGGAACACTGAAGCTTTCTTT. This translates into CATGPREGNTEAFF.

This rearrangement joins TRBV30 to TRBJ1-5, with no clear D. The CDR3 runs 13 residues. Germline CDR1 reads GTSNPN; CDR2 reads SVGIG (reference sequence). Trimming removed 4 bases from V and 7 bases from J, with 14 bases in between. This chain's CDR3 is CAWNDGPGQPQHF. The CDR3 DNA sequence: TGTGCCTGGAACGATGGGCCCGGGCAGCCCCAGCATTTT.

J is TRBJ1-2 and V is TRBV20-1; tentative D call: TRBD1 (6 bases). The CDR3 contains 13 residues. From germline, CDR1 is DFQATT and CDR2 SNEGSKA (reference sequence). The ends were cut back, 6 bases at V and 3 bases at J, with 14 bases in the middle. The CDR3 coding sequence is TGCAGTGCCCGCACTTACAGGGACTATGGCTACACCTTC. Its protein is CSARTYRDYGYTF.

This chain joins TRBV20-1 and TRBJ1-2; 7 nucleotides agree with TRBD1. The V and J ends lost 5 bases and 1 base, in that order; junction bases with no gene match: 4. CDR1 is DFQATT and CDR2 is SNEGSKA in the germline V gene (reference sequence). The CDR3 loop spans 13 amino acids. The CDR3 region is CSAGDSHNYGYTF. The CDR3 DNA reads as TGCAGTGCTGGGGACAGTCATAACTATGGCTACACCTTC.

The chain employs TRBV14 and TRBJ2-3; no firm D call. Per germline, CDR1 SGHDN and CDR2 FVKESK. Deletions cut 1 base from V and 0 bases from J, with 11 bases between. The CDR3 is 16 residues long. The CDR3 DNA sequence: TGTGCCAGCAGCCAAGGCAGGAGTCCTAGCACAGATACGCAGTATTTT. Protein: CASSQGRSPSTDTQYF.

The table lists this clonotype with a count of one. The CDR3 is CASSLDRINGYTF. DNA for the CDR3: TGTGCCAGCAGCTTAGACAGGATCAATGGCTACACCTTC. The chain is built from TRBV7-3 and TRBJ1-2; tentatively, D is TRBD1 (6 bases). Germline CDR1 is SGHTA and CDR2 is FQGTGA. The V gene lost 2 bases and the J gene lost 6 bases, with 10 bases spanning the gap. The CDR3 has 13 amino acids.

The chain is built from TRBV20-1 and TRBJ1-2; 7 bases match TRBD1. This CDR3 is 16 amino acids long. V shed 4 bases and J 3 bases; nucleotides not matched to a gene: 14. Looked up from germline, CDR1 is DFQATT and CDR2 is SNEGSKA (reference sequence). The CDR3 here is CSANGGGRGLDYGYTF. Written as DNA, the CDR3 is TGCAGTGCTAACGGGGGGGGCAGGGGGTTAGACTATGGCTACACCTTC.

V and J are TRBV12-3 or TRBV12-4 and TRBJ2-1; TRBD2 agrees at 15 bases. V gave up 6 bases and J gave up 8 bases; unmatched junction bases: 11. The CDR3 length is 17 residues. The CDR3 here is CASRPGLAGGLSHEQFF. The CDR3, as DNA: TGTGCCAGCAGGCCTGGACTAGCGGGGGGGCTCTCTCATGAGCAGTTCTTC.

The chain is built from TRBV6-5 and TRBJ2-1, with TRBD2 as a possible D gene (5 bases). CDR3 length: 14 residues. The V and J ends lost 5 bases and 8 bases respectively, with 16 bases between them. Germline loops: CDR1 MNHEY, CDR2 SVGAGI. The CDR3 DNA follows: TGTGCCAGCAGTCCATCTCTAGCTGACCATGAGCAGTTCTTC. Translation: CASSPSLADHEQFF.

This clonotype appeared a few times. The rearrangement joins TRBV5-1 to TRBJ2-7; 10 bases line up with TRBD1. V shed 4 bases, J shed 4 bases, and the junction held 5 bases outside the gene matches. In germline, CDR1 is SGHRS, CDR2 YFSETQ. The CDR3 is 14 residues long. In nucleotides, the CDR3 is TGCGCCAGCAGCATCGGGACAGGGGCGTACGAGCAGTACTTC. Translation gives CASSIGTGAYEQYF.

The J gene is TRBJ1-1, the V gene TRBV5-1, with a possible D match to TRBD1 (6 bases). Trimming removed 2 bases from V and 1 base from J, with 9 bases in between. The CDR3 runs to 14 residues. Germline V lookup: CDR1 SGHRS, CDR2 YFSETQ. The CDR3: CASSFAQGNTEAFF. The CDR3 DNA follows: TGCGCCAGCAGCTTCGCACAGGGGAACACTGAAGCTTTCTTT.